Listed below are T cell receptor beta chains from one sample, sequenced in a study of T-cell memory formation after mild COVID-19. Using its own MiXCR run on the 5' RACE reads, TCRdb lists one record per CDR3 protein. The table includes roughly 510,000 distinct CDR3 sequences, 15% to 20% detected once. Sequenced sample: PBMCs or a T cell subset sorted from them (not recorded which). These receptors were obtained from an adult woman who had mild COVID-19 (a few samples of this study predate the infection). Cell type and time point are not known. CDR3s include the opening cysteine and the closing phenylalanine or tryptophan. D genes are given only for firm matches. Clone size is given for some rows only: seen once, a few or many times, or a class if the clone is expanded.

j_gene,abundance,v_gene,d_gene,len,CDR3aa,CDR3nt
TRBJ2-3,NA,TRBV7-2,TRBD2,15,CASSLYVGGADTQYF,TGTGCCAGCAGCTTATATGTGGGAGGGGCAGATACGCAGTATTTT
TRBJ1-2,NA,TRBV20-1,NA,15,CSARVSLEGGYGYTF,TGCAGTGCTAGGGTGTCGCTCGAGGGCGGCTATGGCTACACCTTC
TRBJ2-7,few,TRBV25-1,TRBD1,15,CASSDGQGLSYEQYF,TGTGCCAGCAGTGACGGACAGGGACTCTCCTACGAGCAGTACTTC
TRBJ1-2,few,TRBV25-1,NA,12,CASSEYAGFFTF,TGTGCCAGCAGTGAATACGCGGGCTTTTTCACCTTC
TRBJ2-5,NA,TRBV7-2,TRBD2,16,CASSFSGGRVKETQYF,TGTGCCAGCAGCTTCTCGGGCGGGAGGGTAAAAGAGACCCAGTACTTC
TRBJ2-5,many,TRBV5-6,NA,16,CASSSTNFRVGETQYF,TGTGCCAGCAGCTCGACCAACTTCAGGGTAGGGGAGACCCAGTACTTC
TRBJ2-5,few,TRBV12-3/TRBV12-4,NA,14,CASSPVGGQETQYF,TGTGCCAGCAGCCCTGTAGGGGGCCAAGAGACCCAGTACTTC
TRBJ2-3,NA,TRBV12-3/TRBV12-4,TRBD2,18,CASSPTIGLAGDADTQYF,TGTGCCAGCAGTCCAACAATTGGACTAGCGGGAGATGCAGATACGCAGTATTTT
TRBJ1-4,NA,TRBV12-3/TRBV12-4,NA,15,CASSLQGFGDEKLFF,TGTGCCAGCAGCTTGCAGGGTTTCGGAGATGAAAAACTGTTTTTT
TRBJ2-7,few,TRBV7-9,NA,15,CASSPPGLQTYEQYF,TGTGCCAGCAGCCCCCCGGGACTCCAAACCTACGAGCAGTACTTC
TRBJ2-5,NA,TRBV11-1,NA,15,CASSQEGGFPETQYF,TGTGCCAGCAGCCAAGAGGGCGGTTTTCCGGAGACCCAGTACTTC
TRBJ2-7,few,TRBV6-1,TRBD1,17,CASSEALWQGDPYEQYF,TGTGCCAGCAGTGAAGCGCTGTGGCAGGGGGATCCCTACGAGCAGTACTTC
TRBJ1-6,few,TRBV7-9,TRBD1,15,CASSGPTGENSPLHF,TGTGCCAGCAGCGGGCCGACAGGGGAAAATTCACCCCTCCACTTT
TRBJ1-1,NA,TRBV5-1,NA,15,CASSSNDGEAREAFF,TGCGCCAGCAGCTCAAACGACGGAGAGGCACGTGAAGCTTTCTTT
TRBJ2-7,NA,TRBV6-2/TRBV6-3,TRBD2,16,CASSPRGTSGSDEQYF,TGTGCCAGCAGTCCACGCGGGACTAGCGGGAGTGACGAGCAGTACTTC
TRBJ1-1,few,TRBV19,NA,15,CASSIGWLGNTEAFF,TGTGCCAGTAGTATAGGGTGGCTCGGGAACACTGAAGCTTTCTTT